What follows is one T cell receptor beta chain and its context. The antigen remains undetermined. The data are from a study of cytomegalovirus exposure and HLA in healthy donors. Study-level findings and limits: Some TCR beta chains (164 of them) were listed as cytomegalovirus-associated. Within an earlier analysis, most TCR beta V segments proved productive either about 87% or about 30% of the time. With DRB1 most and HLA-C fewest, TCR association rates differed between HLA loci in a later analysis.

PCR involved 60 Vbeta and 13 Jbeta primers. Assay used: immunoSEQ multiplex PCR; TCRdb lists only in-frame clones, some missing. This table holds 130,000 to 150,000 clones, 82% found once. The sample comprised PBMCs. This TCR was recovered from a woman aged 55-75 years in good health and CMV-seropositive.

CDR3 DNA: TGTGCCAGCAGCCACCCGGGACAGGGGGGTCGCGAGCAGTACTTC. Amino acids: CASSHPGQGGREQYF. The chain uses TRBV7-2 and TRBJ2-7, with TRBD1 matching 11 bases. Per the germline V gene, CDR1 is SGHTA and CDR2 is FQGNSA. V trimming: 5 bases; J trimming: 6 bases; junction bases outside the gene matches: 9. The CDR3 loop spans 15 amino acids.